This entry features one TCR beta chain sequence. No antigen is known for it. TCRdb's table, derived via immunoSEQ multiplex PCR, lists solely in-frame clones and lacks some. The sample carries about 38,000 clones, 80% to 90% recorded once. The data belong to a study of a mutant IDH1 vaccine in newly diagnosed glioma. The time point was: week 23, last vaccination. All doses held 300 ug of mutant IDH1 20-mer peptide, with topical imiquimod. CDR3 size: 16 residues. Germline values: CDR1 SGHTA, CDR2 FQGNSA. With V trimmed by 3 bases and J by 4 bases, 10 bases remained unmatched. Sequenced here: PBMCs, sampled from a glioma patient whose treatment included an IDH1 peptide vaccine. This chain connects TRBV7-2 to TRBJ2-7; 9 bases are shared with TRBD2. The clonotype originates from a man aged 35-49 years with glioma. This CDR3 reads CASSFSSGGSTYEQYF. CDR3 coding DNA: TGTGCCAGCAGCTTTAGTAGCGGGGGATCCACGTACGAGCAGTACTTC.